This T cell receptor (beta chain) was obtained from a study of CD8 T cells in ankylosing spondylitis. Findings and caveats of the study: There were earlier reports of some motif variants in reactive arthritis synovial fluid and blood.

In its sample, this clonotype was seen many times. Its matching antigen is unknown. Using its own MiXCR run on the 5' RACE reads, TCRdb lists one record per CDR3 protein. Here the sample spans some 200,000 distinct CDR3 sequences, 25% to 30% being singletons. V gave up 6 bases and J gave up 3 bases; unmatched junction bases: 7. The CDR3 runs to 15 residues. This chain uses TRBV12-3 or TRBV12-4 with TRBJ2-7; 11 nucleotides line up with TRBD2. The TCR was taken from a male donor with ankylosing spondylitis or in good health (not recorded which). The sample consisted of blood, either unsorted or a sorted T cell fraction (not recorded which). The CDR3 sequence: CASRPSSGRLYEQYF. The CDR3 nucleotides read TGTGCCAGCAGGCCCTCTAGCGGGAGGCTCTACGAGCAGTACTTC.